Listed below are T cell receptor beta chains from one sample, sequenced in a study of control samples from healthy donors and cancer patients. Generated by immunoSEQ multiplex PCR, the TCRdb table keeps only in-frame clones and is missing some. Of roughly 130,000 clones in the sample, more than 85% were seen once. Sequencing used blood. The receptors originated from a young woman in good health. CDR3s include the opening cysteine and the closing phenylalanine or tryptophan. The D gene is left open where the match is weak. Size is omitted from some rows. Given values are once, few, many or a class for expanded clones.

V: TRBV11-2
size: once
D: -
J: TRBJ1-2
CDR3: CASSLDSILYGYTF
DNA: TGTGCCAGCAGCTTAGACAGTATCCTCTATGGCTACACCTTC

V: TRBV5-6
size: -
D: TRBD2
J: TRBJ2-5
CDR3: CASSGLAEETQYF
DNA: TGTGCCAGCAGTGGGCTAGCGGAAGAGACCCAGTACTTC

V: TRBV11-2
size: -
D: TRBD2
J: TRBJ2-5
CDR3: CASSSPGASGRKTQYF
DNA: TGTGCCAGCAGCTCCCCTGGGGCTAGCGGGAGGAAGACCCAGTACTTC

V: TRBV28
size: -
D: -
J: TRBJ2-2
CDR3: CASSPPSGELFF
DNA: TGTGCCAGCAGTCCACCCAGCGGGGAGCTGTTTTTT

V: TRBV7-7
size: -
D: -
J: TRBJ2-3
CDR3: CASSDGTSTDTQYF
DNA: TGTGCTAGCAGCGATGGGACTAGCACAGATACGCAGTATTTT

V: TRBV5-4
size: few
D: -
J: TRBJ2-7
CDR3: CASSSGEVVHEQYF
DNA: TGTGCCAGCAGCTCCGGGGAAGTGGTCCACGAGCAGTACTTC

V: TRBV27
size: few
D: TRBD1
J: TRBJ1-5
CDR3: CASSFPLPGQHNQPQHF
DNA: TGTGCCAGCAGTTTCCCGCTTCCGGGACAGCACAATCAGCCCCAGCATTTT

V: TRBV7-2
size: -
D: -
J: TRBJ1-6
CDR3: CASSFWTDNSPLHF
DNA: TGTGCCAGCAGCTTTTGGACGGATAATTCACCCCTCCACTTT

V: TRBV7-3
size: -
D: -
J: TRBJ2-3
CDR3: CASSSTRLTDTQYF
DNA: TGTGCCAGCAGCTCGACGAGACTAACAGATACGCAGTATTTT

V: TRBV5-6
size: few
D: -
J: TRBJ2-2
CDR3: CASSLGSETGELFF
DNA: TGTGCCAGCAGCCTGGGTAGTGAGACCGGGGAGCTGTTTTTT

V: TRBV24-1
size: -
D: TRBD1
J: TRBJ1-5
CDR3: CATSVSDRGHQPQHF
DNA: TGTGCCACCAGTGTTTCCGACAGGGGGCATCAGCCCCAGCATTTT

V: TRBV30
size: -
D: -
J: TRBJ2-5
CDR3: CAWRDTKYQETQYF
DNA: TGTGCCTGGAGGGACACGAAGTACCAAGAGACCCAGTACTTC

V: TRBV14
size: -
D: TRBD1
J: TRBJ1-4
CDR3: CASSQDGTVPTNEKLFF
DNA: TGTGCCAGCAGCCAAGACGGGACAGTACCAACTAATGAAAAACTGTTTTTT

V: TRBV15
size: -
D: -
J: TRBJ2-2
CDR3: CATSGGLGTGELFF
DNA: TGTGCCACCAGCGGAGGACTGGGGACCGGGGAGCTGTTTTTT

V: TRBV9
size: -
D: -
J: TRBJ1-6
CDR3: CASSETGNSPLHF
DNA: TGTGCCAGCAGCGAGACAGGCAATTCACCCCTCCACTTT

V: TRBV7-8
size: -
D: -
J: TRBJ1-5
CDR3: CASSIGVPRAGQPQHF
DNA: TGTGCCAGCAGCATCGGGGTGCCTAGGGCGGGTCAGCCCCAGCATTTT

V: TRBV29-1
size: few
D: -
J: TRBJ2-1
CDR3: CSVDLSRHGEQFF
DNA: TGCAGCGTTGACCTTTCGAGGCACGGTGAGCAGTTCTTC

V: TRBV6-6
size: -
D: TRBD2
J: TRBJ2-7
CDR3: CASSTLAGVSYEQYF
DNA: TGTGCCAGCAGTACCCTAGCGGGAGTATCCTACGAGCAGTACTTC

V: TRBV25-1
size: -
D: TRBD1
J: TRBJ2-1
CDR3: CASSESDRFYNEQFF
DNA: TGTGCCAGCAGTGAATCGGACAGGTTTTACAATGAGCAGTTCTTC

V: TRBV10-3
size: -
D: TRBD2
J: TRBJ2-3
CDR3: CAISRDYPSTDTQYF
DNA: TGTGCCATCAGTCGGGACTACCCAAGCACAGATACGCAGTATTTT

V: TRBV24-1
size: -
D: -
J: TRBJ1-4
CDR3: CATSVGPEVEKLFF
DNA: TGTGCCACCAGTGTGGGTCCGGAGGTGGAAAAACTGTTTTTT

V: TRBV27
size: -
D: -
J: TRBJ1-2
CDR3: CATSLAPPADYGYTF
DNA: TGTGCCACCTCGTTGGCGCCCCCGGCAGACTATGGCTACACCTTC

V: TRBV9
size: -
D: -
J: TRBJ2-5
CDR3: CASSVDGGETQYF
DNA: TGTGCCAGCAGCGTAGATGGGGGGGAGACCCAGTACTTC

V: TRBV7-3
size: -
D: TRBD1
J: TRBJ1-2
CDR3: CASSLGTGSGYTF
DNA: TGTGCCAGCAGCTTAGGGACAGGGTCGGGCTACACCTTC

V: TRBV2
size: -
D: TRBD1
J: TRBJ2-7
CDR3: CASSFDRASNTYEQYF
DNA: TGTGCCAGCAGTTTCGACAGGGCAAGTAATACCTACGAGCAGTACTTC

V: TRBV30
size: -
D: -
J: TRBJ1-4
CDR3: CAWNSQGANEKLFF
DNA: TGTGCCTGGAACAGCCAAGGCGCTAATGAAAAACTGTTTTTT

V: TRBV5-6
size: once
D: TRBD2
J: TRBJ2-5
CDR3: CASSRRTSGLQETQYF
DNA: TGTGCCAGCAGCCGTAGGACTAGCGGGCTCCAAGAGACCCAGTACTTC

V: TRBV6-5
size: -
D: TRBD1
J: TRBJ1-1
CDR3: CASSRSVGQGIEAFF
DNA: TGTGCCAGCAGTAGAAGCGTCGGACAGGGGATTGAAGCTTTCTTT

V: TRBV10-1
size: -
D: -
J: TRBJ2-3
CDR3: CASSESSASTDTQYF
DNA: TGCGCCAGCAGTGAGAGCTCGGCTAGCACAGATACGCAGTATTTT

V: TRBV10-1
size: -
D: TRBD1
J: TRBJ2-7
CDR3: CASSDTGTGAYEQYF
DNA: TGCGCCAGCAGTGATACCGGGACAGGGGCCTACGAGCAGTACTTC

V: TRBV20-1
size: -
D: -
J: TRBJ1-1
CDR3: CSARPNTEAFF
DNA: TGCAGTGCTAGACCAAACACTGAAGCTTTCTTT

V: TRBV28
size: -
D: -
J: TRBJ2-7
CDR3: CASTLAQGEQYF
DNA: TGTGCCAGCACCCTTGCCCAGGGCGAGCAGTACTTC

V: TRBV15
size: -
D: TRBD1
J: TRBJ2-7
CDR3: CATSRRTGGVNEQYF
DNA: TGTGCCACCAGCAGAAGGACAGGGGGGGTCAACGAGCAGTACTTC

V: TRBV27
size: -
D: -
J: TRBJ1-1
CDR3: CASSLSRGYEAFF
DNA: TGTGCCAGCAGTTTATCGAGGGGATATGAAGCTTTCTTT

V: TRBV10-3
size: once
D: -
J: TRBJ1-5
CDR3: CAISESGGAAYSNQPQHF
DNA: TGTGCCATCAGTGAGTCTGGTGGGGCAGCTTATAGCAATCAGCCCCAGCATTTT

V: TRBV7-6
size: -
D: -
J: TRBJ2-5
CDR3: CASSPQQQETQYF
DNA: TGTGCCAGCAGCCCCCAACAACAAGAGACCCAGTACTTC

V: TRBV9
size: -
D: -
J: TRBJ2-7
CDR3: CASSATPEGSYEQYF
DNA: TGTGCCAGCAGCGCGACTCCAGAGGGCTCCTACGAGCAGTACTTC

V: TRBV30
size: -
D: TRBD1
J: TRBJ1-2
CDR3: CAWRGTGAGYGYTF
DNA: TGTGCCTGGAGAGGGACAGGGGCAGGCTATGGCTACACCTTC

V: TRBV10-1
size: -
D: -
J: TRBJ1-4
CDR3: CASSDHGNEKLFF
DNA: TGCGCCAGCAGTGACCACGGAAATGAAAAACTGTTTTTT